This T cell receptor beta chain is from a study of shared clonotypes between healthy human individuals. About the research overall: Three plates each covered CD4 naive and memory; CD8 naive two, CD8 memory one. Study findings and constraints: Sequencing depth was expected to influence donor clonotype sharing. Among non-shared clonotypes, generation probabilities were lower than among those shared by all four donors.

Naive CD8 cells comprised CD45RO-negative, CCR7-positively selected cells, excluding terminally differentiated effector memory CD45RA+ cells. A note on this clone: Its antigen remains unknown.

The CDR3 covers 14 residues. V was clipped by 7 bases and J by 5 bases, with 16 bases between them. The germline CDR1 and CDR2 sequences are SGHAT and FQNNGV. This table comes from immunoSEQ multiplex PCR, and its TCRdb copy is limited to in-frame clones, with some not included. This repertoire shows around 1.9 million clones, around 93% found once; its top ten account for about 1.7%. What was sequenced was naive CD8+ T cells from PBMCs. The V and J genes are TRBV11-2 and TRBJ2-3; a possible D gene is TRBD1 (5 bases). The clonotype comes from a man aged 18 to 30 in good health. Some clones in this sample may be carry-over from other donors' samples. The CDR3 DNA follows: TGTGCCAGCAAAGTTGGTGGGGCTCAAGATACGCAGTATTTT. Protein sequence: CASKVGGAQDTQYF.